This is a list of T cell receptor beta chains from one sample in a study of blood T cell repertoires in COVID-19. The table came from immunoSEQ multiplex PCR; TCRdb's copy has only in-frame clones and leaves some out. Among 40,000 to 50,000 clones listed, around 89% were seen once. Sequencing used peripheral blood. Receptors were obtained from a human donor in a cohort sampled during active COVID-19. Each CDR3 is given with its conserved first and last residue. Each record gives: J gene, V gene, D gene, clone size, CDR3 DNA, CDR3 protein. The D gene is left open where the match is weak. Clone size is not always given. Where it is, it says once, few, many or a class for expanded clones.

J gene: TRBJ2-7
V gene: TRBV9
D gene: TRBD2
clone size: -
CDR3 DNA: TGTGCCAGCAGTCCGGGACTAGGGTCCTACGAGCAGTACTTC
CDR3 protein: CASSPGLGSYEQYF

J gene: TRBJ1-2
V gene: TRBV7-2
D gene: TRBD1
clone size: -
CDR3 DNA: TGTGCCAGCAGCCGGACAGGGGCCGGTGGCTACACCTTC
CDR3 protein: CASSRTGAGGYTF

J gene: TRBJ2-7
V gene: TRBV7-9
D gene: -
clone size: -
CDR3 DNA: TGTGCCAGCAGCCCGGACAGTTGGGACGAGCAGTACTTC
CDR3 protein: CASSPDSWDEQYF

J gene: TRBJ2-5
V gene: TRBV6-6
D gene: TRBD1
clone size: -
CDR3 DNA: TGTGCCAGCACTAACAGGGGACAGCCAAAAGAGACCCAGTACTTC
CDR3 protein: CASTNRGQPKETQYF

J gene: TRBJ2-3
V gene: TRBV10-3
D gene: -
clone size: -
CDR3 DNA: TGTGCCATCAGGGCGCAGGGGTCGGAAGATACGCAGTATTTT
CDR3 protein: CAIRAQGSEDTQYF

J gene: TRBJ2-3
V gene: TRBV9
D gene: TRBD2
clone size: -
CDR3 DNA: TGTGCCAGCAGTACTAGCGGGGGCGCAGATACGCAGTATTTT
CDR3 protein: CASSTSGGADTQYF

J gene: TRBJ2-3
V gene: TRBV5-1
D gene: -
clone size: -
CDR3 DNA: TGCGCCAGCAGCTCACTCCCCACTAGCTTCGGGAGCACAGATACGCAGTATTTT
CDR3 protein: CASSSLPTSFGSTDTQYF

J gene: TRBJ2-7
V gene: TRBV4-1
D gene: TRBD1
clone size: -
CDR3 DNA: TGCGCCAGCAGCCAGCTGACAGGGGGCTATTCCCCCTACGAGCAGTACTTC
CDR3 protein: CASSQLTGGYSPYEQYF

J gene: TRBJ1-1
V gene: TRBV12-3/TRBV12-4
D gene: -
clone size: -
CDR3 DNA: TGTGCCAGCAGCGAAAACATGAACACTGAAGCTTTCTTT
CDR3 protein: CASSENMNTEAFF

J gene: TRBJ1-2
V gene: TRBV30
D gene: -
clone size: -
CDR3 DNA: TGTGCCTGGTCACCGCGCAGGGCTGGCTACACCTTC
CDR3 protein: CAWSPRRAGYTF

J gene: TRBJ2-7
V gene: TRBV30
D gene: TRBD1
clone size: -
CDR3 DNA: TGTGCCTGGAGCCCGGGACAGGCAATCTGGGGGCAGTACTTC
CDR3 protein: CAWSPGQAIWGQYF

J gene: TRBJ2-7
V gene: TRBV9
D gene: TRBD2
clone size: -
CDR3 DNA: TGTGCCAGCAGCGTAGGACTAGCAGGGTCCTACGAGCAGTACTTC
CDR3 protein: CASSVGLAGSYEQYF

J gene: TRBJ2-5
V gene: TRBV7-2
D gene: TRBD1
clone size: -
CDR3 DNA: TGTGCCAGCACCTTCGGACAGGCGGCGGAGACCCAGTACTTC
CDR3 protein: CASTFGQAAETQYF

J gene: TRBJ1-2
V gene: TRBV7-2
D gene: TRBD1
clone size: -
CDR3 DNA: TGTGCCAGCAGCCCACAGGGACAGCTACATGGCTACACCTTC
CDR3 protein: CASSPQGQLHGYTF

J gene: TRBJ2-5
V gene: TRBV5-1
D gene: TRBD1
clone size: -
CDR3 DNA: TGCGCCAGCAGCCTCCAGGGGGCGGAGACCCAGTACTTC
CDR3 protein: CASSLQGAETQYF

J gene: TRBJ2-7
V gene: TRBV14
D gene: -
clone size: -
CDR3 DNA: TGTGCCAGCAGCCAAGCAGGAGGGTATTACGAGCAGTACTTC
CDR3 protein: CASSQAGGYYEQYF

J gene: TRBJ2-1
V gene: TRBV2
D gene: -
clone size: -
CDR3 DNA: TGTGCCAGCAGTGATTACCAGCGCTCCTACAATGAGCAGTTCTTC
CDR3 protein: CASSDYQRSYNEQFF

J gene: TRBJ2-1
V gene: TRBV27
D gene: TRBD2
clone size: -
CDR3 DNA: TGTGCCAGCAGTTTAACCCCCGGGACTAGCAGCTACAATGAGCAGTTCTTC
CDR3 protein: CASSLTPGTSSYNEQFF

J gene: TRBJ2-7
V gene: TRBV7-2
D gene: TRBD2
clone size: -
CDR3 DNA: TGTGCCAGCAGCTGGGGTCGCGCGGGGGTGGGTTACGAGCAGTACTTC
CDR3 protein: CASSWGRAGVGYEQYF

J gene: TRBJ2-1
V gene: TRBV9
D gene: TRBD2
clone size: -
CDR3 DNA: TGTGCCAGCAGCGTAGTTCTTAGCGGGAGTCTTGAGCAGTTCTTC
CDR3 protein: CASSVVLSGSLEQFF

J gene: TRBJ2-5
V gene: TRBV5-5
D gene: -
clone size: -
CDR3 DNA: TGTGCCAGCAGCTTTCGACTAGAGGAGACCCAGTACTTC
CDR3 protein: CASSFRLEETQYF

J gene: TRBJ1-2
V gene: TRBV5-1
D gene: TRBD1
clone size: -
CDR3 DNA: TGCGCCAGCAGCAGCACCGGGACAGGGGGCTCCACTGGCTATGGCTACACCTTC
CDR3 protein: CASSSTGTGGSTGYGYTF

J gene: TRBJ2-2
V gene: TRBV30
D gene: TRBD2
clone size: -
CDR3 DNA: TGTGCCGGGCGGGGGCGGGGGGCCGGAACCGGGGAGCTGTTTTTT
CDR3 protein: CAGRGRGAGTGELFF

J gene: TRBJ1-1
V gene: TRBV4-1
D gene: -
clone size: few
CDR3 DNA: TGCGCCAGCAGCCTCGAGGGTAACACTGAAGCTTTCTTT
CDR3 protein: CASSLEGNTEAFF

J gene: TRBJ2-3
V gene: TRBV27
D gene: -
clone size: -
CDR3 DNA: TGTGCCAGCAGTTCAGGACGGGGGACGACAGATACGCAGTATTTT
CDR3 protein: CASSSGRGTTDTQYF

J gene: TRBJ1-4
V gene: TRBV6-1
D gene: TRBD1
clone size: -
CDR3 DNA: TGTGCCAGCAGTGAATGGGCGGGACAGGGTGGTGAAAAACTGTTTTTT
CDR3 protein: CASSEWAGQGGEKLFF

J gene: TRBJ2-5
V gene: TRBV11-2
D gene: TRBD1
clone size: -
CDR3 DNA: TGTGCCAGCAGCTTCACTATGATCCCGGGACAGGGGTTAGAGACCCAGTACTTC
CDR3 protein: CASSFTMIPGQGLETQYF

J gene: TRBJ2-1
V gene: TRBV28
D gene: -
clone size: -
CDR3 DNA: TGTGCCAGCACCGCGGGCAGCGGCTACAATGAGCAGTTCTTC
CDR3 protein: CASTAGSGYNEQFF

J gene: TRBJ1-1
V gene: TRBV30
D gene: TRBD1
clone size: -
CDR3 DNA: TGTGCCTGGCTAGGGACAGGGGGCGCGGAAGCTTTCTTT
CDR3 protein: CAWLGTGGAEAFF

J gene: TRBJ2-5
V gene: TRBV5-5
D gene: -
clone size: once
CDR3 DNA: TGTGCCAGCAGCGGACAGAAGTCCCAAGAGACCCAGTACTTC
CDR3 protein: CASSGQKSQETQYF

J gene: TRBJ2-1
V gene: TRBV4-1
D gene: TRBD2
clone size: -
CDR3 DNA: TGCGCCAGCAGCCAAGTTTTGACTAGCGGGAACCGCGGTGAGCAGTTCTTC
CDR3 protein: CASSQVLTSGNRGEQFF

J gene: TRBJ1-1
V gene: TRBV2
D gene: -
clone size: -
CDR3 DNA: TGTGCCAGCATCCGGGACACTAAAGCTTTCTTT
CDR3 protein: CASIRDTKAFF

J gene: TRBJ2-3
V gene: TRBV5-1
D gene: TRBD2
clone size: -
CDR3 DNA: TGCGCCAGCAGCTTGGCCGCGAGCGGGGGGCTGGATACGCAGTATTTT
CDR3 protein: CASSLAASGGLDTQYF

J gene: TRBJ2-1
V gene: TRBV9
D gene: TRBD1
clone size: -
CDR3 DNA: TGTGCCAGCAGCGTAGCCGGGACAGGCTCCTACAATGAGCAGTTCTTC
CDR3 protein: CASSVAGTGSYNEQFF

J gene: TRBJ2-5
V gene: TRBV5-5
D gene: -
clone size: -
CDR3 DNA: TGTGCCAGCAGCCAGTCGGGGGAGACCCAGTACTTC
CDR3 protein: CASSQSGETQYF

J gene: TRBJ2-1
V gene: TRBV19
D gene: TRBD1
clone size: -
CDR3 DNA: TGTGCCAGTGGGACAGGGACATACAATGAGCAGTTCTTC
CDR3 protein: CASGTGTYNEQFF

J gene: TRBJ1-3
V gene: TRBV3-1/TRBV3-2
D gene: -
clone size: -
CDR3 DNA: TGTGCCAGCAGCCAAACAGGTTCAACTATATATTTT
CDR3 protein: CASSQTGSTIYF

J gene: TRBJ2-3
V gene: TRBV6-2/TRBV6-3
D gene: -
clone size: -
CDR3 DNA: TGTGCCAGCAGCCCTAGTCGCCGGACAGAGCAGTATTTT
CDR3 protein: CASSPSRRTEQYF

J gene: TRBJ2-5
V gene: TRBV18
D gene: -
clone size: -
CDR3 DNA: TGTGCCAGCTCACCAATCTCGGGGGAGCAAGAGACCCAGTACTTC
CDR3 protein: CASSPISGEQETQYF

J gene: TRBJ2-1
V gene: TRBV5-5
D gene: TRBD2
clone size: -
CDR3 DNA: TGTGCCAGCAGCCACGGGGGGAGCTCCTACAATGAGCAGTTCTTC
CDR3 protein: CASSHGGSSYNEQFF

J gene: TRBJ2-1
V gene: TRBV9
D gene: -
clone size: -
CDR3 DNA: TGTGCCAGCAGCTTTGGGACTCGAATCAATGAGCAGTTCTTC
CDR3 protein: CASSFGTRINEQFF

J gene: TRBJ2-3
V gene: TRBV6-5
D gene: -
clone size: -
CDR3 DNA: TGTGCCAGCAGACGGGCAGGGGTCCCTTTTGGGCAGTATTTT
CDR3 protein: CASRRAGVPFGQYF

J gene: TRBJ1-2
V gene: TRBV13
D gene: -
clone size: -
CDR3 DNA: TGTGCCAGCAGCTTAGGAGGGGATAACTATGGCTACACCTTC
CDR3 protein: CASSLGGDNYGYTF

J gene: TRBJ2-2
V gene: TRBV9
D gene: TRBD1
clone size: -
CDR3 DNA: TGTGCCAGCAGCGGGGACAGGGGTACGACCGGGGAGCTGTTTTTT
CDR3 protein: CASSGDRGTTGELFF

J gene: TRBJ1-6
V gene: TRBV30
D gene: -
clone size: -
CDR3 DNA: TGTGCCTGGAGCTCCCTGACTTTTGATTCACCCCTCCACTTT
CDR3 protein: CAWSSLTFDSPLHF

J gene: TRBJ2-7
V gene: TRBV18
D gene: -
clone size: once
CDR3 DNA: TGTGCCAGCTCACCTCAAACAGGGACCGAGCAGTACTTC
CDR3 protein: CASSPQTGTEQYF

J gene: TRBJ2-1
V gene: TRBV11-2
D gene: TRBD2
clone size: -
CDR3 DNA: TGTGCCAGCAGCGATAGCGGGGGGGCCAGCTACAATGAGCAGTTCTTC
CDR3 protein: CASSDSGGASYNEQFF

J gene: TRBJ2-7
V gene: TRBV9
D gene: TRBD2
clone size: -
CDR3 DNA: TGTGCCAGCAGCCTAAGCGGGGGCTACGAGCAGTACTTC
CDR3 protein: CASSLSGGYEQYF

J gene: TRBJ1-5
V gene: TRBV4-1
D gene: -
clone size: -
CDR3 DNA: TGCGCCAGCAGCCCATACAGGAGTAGCAATCAGCCCCAGCATTTT
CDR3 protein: CASSPYRSSNQPQHF

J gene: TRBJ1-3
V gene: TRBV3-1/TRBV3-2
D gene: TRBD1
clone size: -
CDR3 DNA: TGTGCCAGCAGCCAACCGCTCGGACAGGTGAACACCATATATTTT
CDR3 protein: CASSQPLGQVNTIYF

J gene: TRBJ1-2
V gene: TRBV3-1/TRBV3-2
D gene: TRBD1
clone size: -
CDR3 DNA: TGTGCCAGCAGCCAAGAACGGGACAGGGCTGAATCCGGTGGCTACACCTTC
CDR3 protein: CASSQERDRAESGGYTF

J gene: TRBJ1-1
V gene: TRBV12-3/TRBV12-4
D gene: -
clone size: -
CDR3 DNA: TGTGCCAGCAGCTCCCCCCGTCTCGGAGCTTTCTTT
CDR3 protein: CASSSPRLGAFF

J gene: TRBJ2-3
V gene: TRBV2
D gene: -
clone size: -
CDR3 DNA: TGTGCCAGCAGGCAAAGACAGGCTAGCACAGATACGCAGTATTTT
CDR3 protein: CASRQRQASTDTQYF

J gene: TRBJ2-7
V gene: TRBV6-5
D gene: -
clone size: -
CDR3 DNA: TGTGCCAGCAGAGACACCATGGGTGAGCAGTACTTC
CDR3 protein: CASRDTMGEQYF

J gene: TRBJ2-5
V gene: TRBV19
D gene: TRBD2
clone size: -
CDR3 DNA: TGTGCCAGTAGTGCGGTTAGCGGGGGACCCCAAGAGACCCAGTACTTC
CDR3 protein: CASSAVSGGPQETQYF

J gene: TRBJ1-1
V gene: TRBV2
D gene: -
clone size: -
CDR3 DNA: TGTGCCAGCAGTGAAGCCCGCGTGTCTTTT
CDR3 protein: CASSEARVSF

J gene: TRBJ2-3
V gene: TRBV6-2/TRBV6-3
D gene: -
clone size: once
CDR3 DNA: TGTGCCAGCAGTTACACTCAGGGAAGTACGCAGTATTTT
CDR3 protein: CASSYTQGSTQYF

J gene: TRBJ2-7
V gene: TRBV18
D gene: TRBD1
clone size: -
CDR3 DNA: TGTGCCAGCTCGATCCGGGACAGTCCACGGGGGCAGTACTTC
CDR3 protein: CASSIRDSPRGQYF

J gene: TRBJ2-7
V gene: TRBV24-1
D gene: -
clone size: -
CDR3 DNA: TGTGCCACCAGTGAACGGGATTACTACGAGCAGTACTTC
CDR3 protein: CATSERDYYEQYF

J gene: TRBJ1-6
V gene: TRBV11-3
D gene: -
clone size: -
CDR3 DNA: TGTGCCAGCAGCTCCTACCCCCTACAGGGAATAAATTCACCCCTCCACTTT
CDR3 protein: CASSSYPLQGINSPLHF